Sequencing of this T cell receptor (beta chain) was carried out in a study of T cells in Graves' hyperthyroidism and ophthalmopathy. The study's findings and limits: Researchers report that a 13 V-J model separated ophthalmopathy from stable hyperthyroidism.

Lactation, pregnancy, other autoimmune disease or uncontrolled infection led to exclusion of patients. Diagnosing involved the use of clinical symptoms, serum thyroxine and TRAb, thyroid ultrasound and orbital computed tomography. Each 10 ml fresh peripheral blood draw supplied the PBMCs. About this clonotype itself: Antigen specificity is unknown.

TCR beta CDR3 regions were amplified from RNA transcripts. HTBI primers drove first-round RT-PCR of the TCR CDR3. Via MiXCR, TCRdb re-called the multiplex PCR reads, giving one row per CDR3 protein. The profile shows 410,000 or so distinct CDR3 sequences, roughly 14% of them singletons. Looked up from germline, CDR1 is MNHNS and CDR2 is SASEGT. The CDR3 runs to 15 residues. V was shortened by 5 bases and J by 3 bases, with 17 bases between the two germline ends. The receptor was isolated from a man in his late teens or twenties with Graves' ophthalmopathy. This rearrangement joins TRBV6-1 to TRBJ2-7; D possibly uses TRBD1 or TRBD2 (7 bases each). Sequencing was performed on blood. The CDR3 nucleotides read TGTGCCAGCAGTTATCAGGGGGGGGGCCACTACGAGCAGTACTTC. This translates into CASSYQGGGHYEQYF.